Listed below are T cell receptor beta chains from one sample, sequenced in a study of blood T cells in healthy people across ages. A single record per CDR3 protein comes from TCRdb applying MiXCR to the 5' RACE reads. The sample yields around 940,000 distinct CDR3 sequences, about 53% seen once. The source material was blood. The origin of the receptors is a woman in her sixties or seventies in good health. Both conserved end residues are trimmed from each CDR3.

TRBV10-3 | AISFSGNPYEQY
TRBV15 | ATSPAKGQQNYGYT
TRBV28 | ASSPGLDQPQH
TRBV6-5 | ASSPGLNTGELF
TRBV27 | ASSLSSGRDYPITDTQY
TRBV30 | AWSTGHSYEQY
TRBV4-1 | ASSPQPGTGYEQY
TRBV27 | ASSTGQLSTDTQY
TRBV10-3 | AISETASGSSYNEQF
TRBV27 | ASSALRRSEQY
TRBV14 | ASSHGGTSGIKTQETQY
TRBV7-9 | ASSFNSGSQETQY
TRBV4-3 | ASSQEQLSYEQY
TRBV4-3 | ASSFRTGTGGFVYEQY
TRBV9 | ASSVRAGGLANTGELF
TRBV12-3/TRBV12-4 | ASSLQGQGPQH
TRBV15 | ATQPEGYTDTQY
TRBV5-4 | ASSLVGMTEAF
TRBV3-1 | ASSQDELAGGSNEQY
TRBV9 | ASSPGGRENTEAF
TRBV3-1 | ASSQVGLLGYT
TRBV12-3/TRBV12-4 | ASNKAGRSIYYEQY
TRBV12-5 | ASGLWQDRTGELF
TRBV3-1 | ASSRNLWRESLDTQY